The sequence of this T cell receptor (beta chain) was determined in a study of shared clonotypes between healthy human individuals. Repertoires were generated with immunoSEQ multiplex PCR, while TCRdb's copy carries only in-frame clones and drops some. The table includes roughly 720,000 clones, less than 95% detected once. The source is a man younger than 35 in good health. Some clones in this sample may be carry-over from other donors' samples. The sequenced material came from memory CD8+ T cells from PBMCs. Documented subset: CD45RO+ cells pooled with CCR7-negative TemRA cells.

The CDR3 loop is CASGPGLASNNEQFF. The CDR3, as DNA: TGTGCTAGTGGCCCGGGACTAGCGAGCAACAATGAGCAGTTCTTC. The chain employs TRBV12-5 and TRBJ2-1; 10 bases agree with TRBD2. V gave up 6 bases and J gave up 5 bases; unmatched junction bases: 7. The CDR3 contains 15 residues. Germline lookup yields CDR1 LGHNT and CDR2 FRNRAP.